The 26 T cell receptor beta chains listed next were all sequenced from one sample in a study of blood T cell repertoires in COVID-19. Assay: immunoSEQ multiplex PCR; the TCRdb copy retains only in-frame clones and omits some. The sample carries about 170,000 clones, about 83% recorded once. The sequencing input was PBMCs or T cells enriched from blood (not recorded which). The receptors here all came from a woman in her 50s in a cohort exposed to, infected with or recovered from COVID-19 (not recorded which).

J is TRBJ2-7 and V is TRBV4-3, with TRBD1 identical over 9 bases. Germline lookup yields CDR1 LGHNA and CDR2 YSLEER. Trimming cost V 3 bases and J 0 bases; bases outside gene matches: 6. The CDR3 length is 16 residues. CDR3 region: CASSQDRGGFSYEQYF. The CDR3 nucleotides read TGCGCCAGCAGCCAGGACAGGGGAGGATTCTCCTACGAGCAGTACTTC.

V is TRBV28 and J is TRBJ2-7, with 8 bases fitting TRBD1. Trimming took 6 bases from V and 4 from J; bases not matched to a gene: 11. This CDR3 spans 15 amino acids. The germline CDR1 and CDR2 sequences are MDHEN and SYDVKM. For the CDR3, the DNA is TGTGCCAGCAGCCCGCCCCAGGGGGCTTATTACGAGCAGTACTTC. As protein: CASSPPQGAYYEQYF.

The chain has TRBV2 and TRBJ2-6, with TRBD2 matching 13 bases. Germline CDR1 and CDR2: SNHLY and FYNNEI. The CDR3 is made up of 18 amino acids. Trimming cost V 3 bases and J 2 bases; bases outside gene matches: 4. The CDR3 DNA is TGTGCCAGCAGTGAGTACGGACTAGCGGGGGCTGGGGCCAACGTCCTGACTTTC. This sequence encodes CASSEYGLAGAGANVLTF.

The chain joins TRBV5-5 to TRBJ2-7; TRBD1 might be the D (7 bases). Germline V lookup: CDR1 SGHKS, CDR2 YYEKEE (reference sequence). V was shortened by 4 bases and J by 1 base, with 24 bases between the two germline ends. The CDR3 contains 18 residues. CDR3 protein: CASSRGQLGQGGSYEQYF. For the CDR3, the DNA is TGTGCCAGCAGCCGGGGTCAGTTGGGTCAGGGGGGATCCTACGAGCAGTACTTC.

The rearrangement uses TRBV27 and TRBJ2-7, with D perhaps TRBD2 (5 bases). V was clipped by 2 bases and J by 5 bases, with 13 bases between them. The CDR3 loop spans 14 amino acids. Germline V lookup: CDR1 MNHEY, CDR2 SMNVEV (reference sequence). CDR3: CASSLIGRVDEQYF. The CDR3 region has the DNA TGTGCCAGCAGTTTAATCGGGCGGGTCGACGAGCAGTACTTC.

The chain is built from TRBV5-6 and TRBJ2-1; D gene ambiguous. CDR3 length: 11 amino acids. The V end lost 0 bases, the J end lost 7 bases, and 2 bases lay between the germline ends. The germline CDR1 and CDR2 sequences are SGHDT and YYEEEE. The CDR3 here is CASSLANEQFF. CDR3 sequence (DNA): TGTGCCAGCAGCTTGGCAAATGAGCAGTTCTTC.

The chain is built from TRBV28 and TRBJ2-5; 12 bases fit TRBD2. The CDR3 length is 17 residues. V lost 6 bases, J lost 2 bases, and 10 bases stayed unmatched. Germline-derived CDR1 and CDR2 are MDHEN and SYDVKM. In nucleotides, the CDR3 is TGTGCCAGCAGCCCTCGAGGACTAGCGGGAAGACAAGAGACCCAGTACTTC. Residues: CASSPRGLAGRQETQYF.

About this clone itself: Additional DNA sequences in this sample encode the identical CDR3. CDR3: CASSPGTAYEQYF. As DNA, the CDR3 is TGTGCCAGCTCACCGGGGACAGCGTACGAGCAGTACTTC. The chain combines TRBV18 with TRBJ2-7; 7 bases line up with TRBD1. With 3 bases clipped from V and 4 bases from J, the junction kept 3 bases outside the gene matches. This CDR3 has 13 residues. The germline gives CDR1 KGHSH, CDR2 LQKENI.

This chain connects TRBV4-1 to TRBJ2-1, with D perhaps matching TRBD1 (5 bases). The CDR3 spans 16 residues. Looked up from germline, CDR1 is MGHRA and CDR2 is YSYEKL. Trimming took off 1 base at V and 7 bases at J, with 17 bases between the two ends. CDR3 residues: CASSQVQVPRQNEQFF. The CDR3 nucleotides are TGCGCCAGCAGCCAAGTACAGGTCCCCCGCCAAAATGAGCAGTTCTTC.

The V call is TRBV7-3, the J call TRBJ1-2; D is unresolved. Germline CDR1 SGHTA, CDR2 FQGTGA. The CDR3 covers 13 residues. V lost 5 bases and J lost 1, with 8 bases in between. The CDR3 region is CASSRSSNYGYTF. The CDR3 region has the DNA TGTGCCAGCAGCCGGAGCAGTAACTATGGCTACACCTTC.

The chain links TRBV14 to TRBJ1-2; D not certain. The V end lost 1 base, the J end lost 6 bases, and 6 bases lay between the germline ends. Germline V gives CDR1 SGHDN, CDR2 FVKESK. The length of the CDR3 is 12 residues. Here the CDR3 DNA reads TGTGCCAGCAGCCAAGGCAGAAATGGCTACACCTTC. It translates to CASSQGRNGYTF.

This clone was found once. The rearrangement joins TRBV2 to TRBJ1-3; D is ambiguous. The germline V gene has CDR1 SNHLY and CDR2 FYNNEI. The CDR3 runs to 16 residues. V was cut by 1 base and J by 0 bases, with 10 bases left in between. The CDR3 loop is CASSEGYYSSGNTIYF. CDR3 coding DNA: TGTGCCAGCAGTGAAGGTTATTATAGCTCTGGAAACACCATATATTTT.

CDR3: CASSPSQGNQPQHF. CDR3 nucleotides: TGTGCCAGCTCACCATCTCAGGGAAATCAGCCCCAGCATTTT. This chain uses TRBV18 with TRBJ1-5; D is possibly TRBD1 (5 bases). This CDR3 has 14 residues. Trimming shortened V by 2 bases and J by 4 bases, and 9 bases separated the two germline ends. CDR1 and CDR2 (germline): KGHSH, LQKENI.

This rearrangement joins TRBV3-1 (or the pseudogene TRBV3-2) to TRBJ1-6, with a weak D call TRBD1 (5 bases). Germline CDR1 reads LGHDT; CDR2 reads YNNKEL (reference sequence). Trimming left V 2 bases short and J 8 bases short, with 13 bases between. The CDR3 loop spans 15 amino acids. CDR3 in DNA: TGTGCCAGCAGCCAACCGGGACGGGGGGATTCACCCCTCCACTTT. It codes for CASSQPGRGDSPLHF.

The table lists this clone with a few counts. The chain uses TRBV7-2 and TRBJ1-2, with 12 bases that match TRBD1. The germline gives CDR1 SGHTA, CDR2 FQGNSA. V trimming: 2 bases; J trimming: 6 bases; junction bases outside the gene matches: 7. The CDR3 loop spans 16 amino acids. The CDR3 DNA follows: TGTGCCAGCAGCTTAAGTAGGGGGACAGGGGGCCATGGCTACACCTTC. This translates into CASSLSRGTGGHGYTF.

This chain uses TRBV28 with TRBJ1-1, with 7 bases matching TRBD1. With 5 bases clipped from V and 7 bases from J, the junction kept 7 bases outside the gene matches. Per the germline V gene, CDR1 is MDHEN and CDR2 is SYDVKM. The CDR3 loop spans 13 amino acids. Here the CDR3 DNA reads TGTGCCAGCAGTCCACAGGGGATTCTTGAAGCTTTCTTT. Protein: CASSPQGILEAFF.

The rearrangement joins TRBV7-2 to TRBJ1-2; D might be TRBD1 (6 bases). Germline CDR1 SGHTA, CDR2 FQGNSA. V was trimmed by 8 bases and J by 3 bases, leaving 13 bases between them. The CDR3 sequence is 13 residues long. The CDR3 is CASRPGADYGYTF. For the CDR3, the DNA is TGTGCCAGCCGCCCAGGGGCGGACTATGGCTACACCTTC.

This clone was seen only a few times. The CDR3: CASSPGTGSTDTQYF. DNA for the CDR3: TGTGCCAGCAGTCCCGGGACAGGGAGCACAGATACGCAGTATTTT. This chain links TRBV5-4 with TRBJ2-3; 9 nucleotides agree with TRBD1. This CDR3 comprises 15 residues. Germline V gene data show CDR1 as SGHNT and CDR2 as YYREEE (reference sequence). After removal of 5 bases from V and 0 bases from J, the junction contained 4 bases not matched to a gene.

The rearrangement uses TRBV7-9 and TRBJ2-1, with 9 bases lining up with TRBD1. The CDR3 is 14 residues long. With 6 bases clipped from V and 6 bases from J, the junction kept 6 bases outside the gene matches. In germline, CDR1 is SEHNR, CDR2 FQNEAQ (reference sequence). The CDR3 region has the DNA TGTGCCAGCAGTCTAGGGACAGGGCGCAATGAGCAGTTCTTC. Its protein product is CASSLGTGRNEQFF.

The gene calls are TRBV5-1 and TRBJ1-2; TRBD1 is a possible D gene (6 bases). V was pared by 4 bases and J by 1 base, with 14 bases between. This CDR3 region has 15 residues. Germline CDR1 reads SGHRS; CDR2 reads YFSETQ. CDR3: CASSPSGTLNYGYTF. The CDR3 bases are TGCGCCAGCAGCCCCTCAGGGACACTTAACTATGGCTACACCTTC.

The chain links TRBV28 to TRBJ1-5; 12 bases agree with TRBD1. V lost 7 bases to trimming and J lost 5 bases; unmatched junction nucleotides: 9. CDR3 length: 16 amino acids. Germline CDR1 reads MDHEN; CDR2 reads SYDVKM. CDR3 sequence: CASKGQGARGDQPQHF. The CDR3 nucleotides are TGTGCCAGCAAGGGACAGGGGGCGCGCGGCGATCAGCCCCAGCATTTT.

V and J are TRBV2 and TRBJ2-2, with D perhaps TRBD2 (6 bases). The length of the CDR3 is 15 residues. Trimming left V 5 bases short and J 3 bases short, with 13 bases between. Germline CDR1 and CDR2: SNHLY and FYNNEI. CDR3 residues: CASSYSGSYTGELFF. Written as DNA, the CDR3 is TGTGCCAGCAGTTATAGCGGTAGCTACACCGGGGAGCTGTTTTTT.

In the case of this clone: The junction does not match germline at one end; this may be a read error. The V call is TRBV7-7, the J call TRBJ2-1; TRBD2 matches 11 bases. The CDR3 sequence is 18 residues long. Germline CDR1 is SSHAT and CDR2 is FNYEAQ (reference sequence). CDR3 region: CASSLASLAGGVGNEQFF. The CDR3 DNA reads TGTGCTAGCAGCTTAGCTTCTTTAGCGGGAGGGGTTGGCAATGAGCAGTTCTTC.

The chain uses TRBV7-9 and TRBJ2-1; the D is unclear. Germline-derived CDR1 and CDR2 are SEHNR and FQNEAQ (reference sequence). Trimming removed 5 bases from V and 0 bases from J, with 14 bases in between. The CDR3 is 16 residues long. CDR3 in DNA: TGTGCCAGCAGCCAAGCGACTCTACCCTCCTACAATGAGCAGTTCTTC. This translates into CASSQATLPSYNEQFF.

The rearrangement links TRBV28 to TRBJ2-1; the match to TRBD1 covers 12 bases. This CDR3 is built from 16 residues. V lost 6 bases, J lost 7 bases, and 10 bases stayed unmatched. Germline assignment: CDR1 MDHEN and CDR2 SYDVKM. The CDR3 bases are TGTGCCAGCAGGCGAGGAGGGACAGGGGGCAGAAATGAGCAGTTCTTC. It codes for CASRRGGTGGRNEQFF.

The CDR3 bases are TGTGCCAGCAGCCAACGTGACAGGGGTAGGGCAAACACCATATATTTT. Protein: CASSQRDRGRANTIYF. The genes are TRBV4-2 and TRBJ1-3; 8 bases align to TRBD1. J was trimmed by 6 bases and V by 2 bases; bases with no gene match: 9. Looked up from germline, CDR1 is LGHNA and CDR2 is YNFKEQ. There are 16 residues in the CDR3.